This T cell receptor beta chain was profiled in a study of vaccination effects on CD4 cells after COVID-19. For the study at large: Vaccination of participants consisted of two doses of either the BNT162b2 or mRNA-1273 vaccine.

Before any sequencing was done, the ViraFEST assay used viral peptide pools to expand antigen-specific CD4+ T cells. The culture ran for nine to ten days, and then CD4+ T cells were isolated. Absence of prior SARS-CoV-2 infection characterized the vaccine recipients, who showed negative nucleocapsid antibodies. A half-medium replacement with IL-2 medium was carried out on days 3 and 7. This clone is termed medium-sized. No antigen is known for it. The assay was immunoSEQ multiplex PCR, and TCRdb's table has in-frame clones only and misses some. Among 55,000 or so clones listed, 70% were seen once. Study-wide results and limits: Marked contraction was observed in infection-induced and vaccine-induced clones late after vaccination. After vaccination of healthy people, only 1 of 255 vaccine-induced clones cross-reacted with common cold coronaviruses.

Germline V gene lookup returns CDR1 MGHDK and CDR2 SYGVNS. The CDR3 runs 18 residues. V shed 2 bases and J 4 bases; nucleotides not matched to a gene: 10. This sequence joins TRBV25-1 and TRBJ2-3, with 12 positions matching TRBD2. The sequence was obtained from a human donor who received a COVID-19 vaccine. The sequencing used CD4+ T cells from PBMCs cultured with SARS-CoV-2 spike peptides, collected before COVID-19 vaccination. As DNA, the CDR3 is TGTGCCAGCAGTGAACCTAGCGGGGGGGCCTCCGGAGCAGATACGCAGTATTTT. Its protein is CASSEPSGGASGADTQYF.